This T cell receptor beta chain is from a study of cytomegalovirus exposure and HLA in healthy donors. Sequenced by immunoSEQ multiplex PCR; TCRdb stores in-frame clones only, minus some. The sample lists roughly 200,000 clones; approximately 83% were seen once. Note on this clone: What it recognizes is unknown.

Notes on the study in general: Cytomegalovirus association was assigned to more than 150 TCR beta chains. A few CMV-associated chains proved CMV antigen-specific in vitro.

Input material: PBMCs. The source is a woman between 18 and 29 years old in good health and CMV-seropositive.

This chain's CDR3 is CASSTPPTGKSYEQYF. The CDR3 bases are TGTGCCAGCAGTACGCCCCCCACAGGGAAGTCCTACGAGCAGTACTTC. V and J are TRBV28 and TRBJ2-7; D possibly corresponds to TRBD1 (6 bases). The V end was cut by 5 bases, the J end by 1 base, with 18 bases between. The CDR3 spans 16 residues. Germline CDR1 reads MDHEN; CDR2 reads SYDVKM.